A single sample is the source of the 12 T cell receptor beta chains below, sequenced in a study of spatial heterogeneity in lung cancer. Overall study results and limits: For expanded intratumoral alpha and beta TCRs, counts tracked tumor mutation counts.

In TCRdb, the 5' RACE reads were re-called with MiXCR into one record per CDR3 protein. The sample carries 3,500 to 4,000 distinct CDR3 sequences, about 9.4% recorded once. The antigens for these receptors are not known. Time point noted: sample taken at primary tumor resection. The material was lung tumor tissue, obtained at surgery. The receptors were gathered from a male donor with early-stage non-small cell lung cancer.

In its sample, this clonotype is medium-sized. This beta chain is an unintended read in a library built for alpha chains; its size means little. The chain combines TRBV29-1 with TRBJ2-3, with 10 positions matching TRBD2. J was trimmed by 3 bases and V by 3 bases; bases with no gene match: 3. The CDR3 is 14 residues long. Germline V gene sequence: CDR1 SQVTM, CDR2 ANQGSEA. The CDR3 bases are TGCAGCGTTGACCTAGCGGGAGCTACAGATACGCAGTATTTT. Its translation is CSVDLAGATDTQYF.

By share, this clonotype counts as medium-sized. This beta chain is a stray sequence in a library constructed for alpha chains; its clone size is not meaningful. The rearrangement links TRBV6-2 or TRBV6-3 to TRBJ2-3; D possibly corresponds to TRBD1 (6 bases). The CDR3 covers 14 residues. The germline CDR1 and CDR2 sequences are MNHEY and SVGEGT. Between the trimmed V and J ends, which lost 6 bases and 0 bases, there was a span of 10 bases. For the CDR3, the DNA is TGTGCCAGCAGCGAACAGGGAAGCACAGATACGCAGTATTTT. Amino acid sequence: CASSEQGSTDTQYF.

This clonotype qualifies as medium-sized. This beta chain slipped into a library made for alpha chains as a stray read, so its size is not meaningful. The genes are TRBV19 and TRBJ1-6, with D possibly being TRBD1 (6 bases). Germline V gives CDR1 LNHDA, CDR2 SQIVND (reference sequence). This CDR3 has 13 amino acids. The V and J ends lost 6 bases and 7 bases respectively, with 10 bases between them. DNA for the CDR3: TGTGCCAGTAGAACACAGGGAAATTCACCCCTCCACTTT. Translating gives CASRTQGNSPLHF. Full variable domain (missing parts from reference TRBV19 and TRBJ1-6): DGGITQSPKYLFRKEGQNVTLSCEQNLNHDAMYWYRQDPGQGLRLIYYSQIVNDFQKGDIAEGYSVSREKKESFPLTVTSAQKNPTAFYLCASRTQGNSPLHFGNGTRLTVT.

This clonotype was seen more than once but under ten times. This beta chain is an unintended read in a library built for alpha chains; its size means little. The V gene is TRBV6-5, the J gene TRBJ1-5; possible D gene TRBD1, 5 bases. Trimming left V 8 bases short and J 4 bases short, with 12 bases between. CDR1 and CDR2 from the germline V gene are MNHEY and SVGAGI. This CDR3 is built from 13 residues. As DNA, the CDR3 is TGTGCCAGCGGGGGTTTAGGGAATCAGCCCCAGCATTTT. Its translation is CASGGLGNQPQHF.

This clonotype has ten or more counts. This beta chain was picked up by a library intended for alpha chains and is off target, so its count carries little meaning. DNA of the CDR3: TGCGCCAGCAGCTCCCGGACTGACACAGATACGCAGTATTTT. Protein product: CASSSRTDTDTQYF. The chain recombines TRBV5-1 with TRBJ2-3, with D maybe TRBD2 (5 bases). Germline V gives CDR1 SGHRS, CDR2 YFSETQ. Trimming took off 3 bases at V and 2 bases at J, with 10 bases between the two ends. This CDR3 region has 14 residues.

This clonotype is medium-sized in the sample. The size of this beta chain means little, since it is a stray read in a library made for alpha chains. The chain uses TRBV4-3 and TRBJ2-1, with 7 bases aligning to TRBD1. Trimming cost V 0 bases and J 6 bases; bases outside gene matches: 5. The CDR3 has 15 residues. The germline CDR1 and CDR2 sequences are LGHNA and YSLEER. The CDR3 nucleotides read TGCGCCAGCAGCCAAGAAACAGGGGTGGTCAATGAGCAGTTCTTC. This encodes CASSQETGVVNEQFF.

With respect to this clonotype: This beta chain appears as a stray read in a library generated for alpha chains; its size is not informative. The chain uses TRBV20-1 and TRBJ1-2; a weak D match, TRBD1 (6 bases). V dropped 6 bases and J dropped 3 bases, with 17 bases sitting between them. The CDR3 covers 14 residues. CDR1 is DFQATT, CDR2 SNEGSKA, per germline (reference sequence). CDR3 loop: CSAWGRGEDYGYTF. DNA of the CDR3: TGCAGTGCCTGGGGGCGGGGAGAGGACTATGGCTACACCTTC.

This clonotype was recorded at least ten times. The library was prepared for alpha chains; this beta chain is a stray read, so its frequency means little. The chain joins TRBV20-1 to TRBJ2-5; unclear D gene. Trimming took off 6 bases at V and 0 bases at J, with 17 bases between the two ends. Germline loops: CDR1 DFQATT, CDR2 SNEGSKA (reference sequence). There are 15 residues in the CDR3. CDR3 coding DNA: TGCAGTGCCACGGACCTCACATGGGACCAAGAGACCCAGTACTTC. This translates into CSATDLTWDQETQYF.

A few counts support this clonotype. A library made for alpha chains picked up this beta chain off target, so its size means little. This chain joins TRBV28 and TRBJ1-6; a weak D match, TRBD1 (6 bases). The ends were cut back, 7 bases at V and 14 bases at J, with 12 bases in the middle. CDR1 and CDR2 (germline): MDHEN, SYDVKM. The CDR3 is made up of 11 amino acids. DNA for the CDR3: TGTGCCAGCACAGGGGATTTTTCCCTCCACTTT. Its protein is CASTGDFSLHF.

Remarks on this clonotype: The library was designed around alpha chains, so this beta chain is a stray read whose abundance carries little weight. V and J are TRBV4-3 and TRBJ2-1; TRBD2 matches at 7 bases. Losses at the gene ends were 1 base for V and 8 bases for J; bases not matched to a gene: 8. Germline values: CDR1 LGHNA, CDR2 YSLEER. This CDR3 region has 15 residues. The chain's CDR3 is CASSQAHRAGDEQFF. As DNA, the CDR3 is TGCGCCAGCAGCCAAGCTCATAGGGCGGGGGATGAGCAGTTCTTC.

This clonotype came up many times. This beta chain was picked up by a library intended for alpha chains and is off target, so its count carries little meaning. J is TRBJ1-1 and V is TRBV9; no clear D. From germline, CDR1 is SGDLS and CDR2 YYNGEE. V lost 2 bases, J lost 0 bases, and 14 bases lay in between. The CDR3 has 16 residues. The CDR3 protein is CASSVSPGNLNTEAFF. In nucleotides, the CDR3 is TGTGCCAGCAGCGTTAGTCCCGGAAATTTGAACACTGAAGCTTTCTTT. Drawing the rest from reference TRBV9 and TRBJ1-1, the complete variable domain is DSGVTQTPKHLITATGQRVTLRCSPRSGDLSVYWYQQSLDQGLQFLIQYYNGEERAKGNILERFSAQQFPDLHSELNLSSLELGDSALYFCASSVSPGNLNTEAFFGQGTRLTVV.

This clonotype is large (0.1 to 1%) by share. For a library built for alpha chains, this beta chain is a stray read; little rests on its size. The chain recombines TRBV29-1 with TRBJ2-1; 7 bases line up with TRBD1. J gave up 2 bases and V 1 base, and 5 bases lay outside the gene matches. The germline gives CDR1 SQVTM, CDR2 ANQGSEA. The CDR3 loop spans 15 amino acids. The CDR3 sequence: CSVEVWDSAYNEQFF. DNA for the CDR3: TGCAGCGTTGAAGTATGGGACAGCGCCTACAATGAGCAGTTCTTC.